This T cell receptor (beta chain) was observed in a study of control samples from healthy donors and cancer patients. Germline CDR1 is SGHTA and CDR2 is FQGNSA. CDR3 length equals 15 residues. J gave up 1 base and V 3 bases, and 3 bases lay outside the gene matches. Repertoires were generated with immunoSEQ multiplex PCR, while TCRdb's copy carries only in-frame clones and drops some. The repertoire holds around 110,000 clones, with around 89% as singletons. V usage is TRBV7-2 and J usage is TRBJ2-3; TRBD2 aligns across 8 bases. Sequencing was done on a sample of blood. The sequence derives from a woman between 70 and 85 years old in good health. The CDR3 DNA reads TGTGCCAGCAGCTTCACCGGGGGGGGCACAGATACGCAGTATTTT. The encoded protein is CASSFTGGGTDTQYF.